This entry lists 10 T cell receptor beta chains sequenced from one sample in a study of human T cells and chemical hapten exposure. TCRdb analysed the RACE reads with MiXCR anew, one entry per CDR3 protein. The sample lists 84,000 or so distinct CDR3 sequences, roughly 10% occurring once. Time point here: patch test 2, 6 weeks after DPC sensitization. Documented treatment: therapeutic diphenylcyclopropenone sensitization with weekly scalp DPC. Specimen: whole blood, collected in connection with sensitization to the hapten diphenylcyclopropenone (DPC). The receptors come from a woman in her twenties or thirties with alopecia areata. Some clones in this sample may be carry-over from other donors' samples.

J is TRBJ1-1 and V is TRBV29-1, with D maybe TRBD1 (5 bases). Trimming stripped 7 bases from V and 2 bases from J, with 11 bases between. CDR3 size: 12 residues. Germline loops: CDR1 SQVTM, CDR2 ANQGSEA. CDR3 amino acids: CSGADSNTEAFF. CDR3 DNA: TGCAGCGGCGCCGACAGCAACACTGAAGCTTTCTTT.

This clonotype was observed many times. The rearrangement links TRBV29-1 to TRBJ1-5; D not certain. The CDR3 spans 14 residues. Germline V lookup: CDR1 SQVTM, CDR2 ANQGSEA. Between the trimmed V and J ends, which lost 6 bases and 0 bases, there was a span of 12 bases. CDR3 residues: CSVGSSASNQPQHF. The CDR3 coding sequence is TGCAGCGTGGGCTCAAGCGCTAGCAATCAGCCCCAGCATTTT.

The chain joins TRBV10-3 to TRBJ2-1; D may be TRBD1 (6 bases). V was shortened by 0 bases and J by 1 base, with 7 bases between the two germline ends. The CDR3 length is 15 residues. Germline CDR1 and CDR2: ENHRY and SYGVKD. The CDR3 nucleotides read TGTGCCATCAGTGAGTCGGACAGATCCTACAATGAGCAGTTCTTC. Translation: CAISESDRSYNEQFF.

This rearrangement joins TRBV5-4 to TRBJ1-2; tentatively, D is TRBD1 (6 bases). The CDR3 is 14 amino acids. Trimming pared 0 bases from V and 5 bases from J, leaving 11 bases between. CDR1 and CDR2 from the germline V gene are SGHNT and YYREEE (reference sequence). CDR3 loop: CASSLAGTFYGYTF. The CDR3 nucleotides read TGTGCCAGCAGCTTGGCCGGGACATTTTATGGCTACACCTTC.

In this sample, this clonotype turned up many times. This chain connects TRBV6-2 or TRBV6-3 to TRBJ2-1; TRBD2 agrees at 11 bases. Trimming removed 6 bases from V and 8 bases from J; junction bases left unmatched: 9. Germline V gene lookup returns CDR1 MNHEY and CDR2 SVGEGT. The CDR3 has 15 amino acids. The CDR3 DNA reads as TGTGCCAGCAGACGTTCTAGCGGGAGGCCGGATGAGCAGTTCTTC. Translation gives CASRRSSGRPDEQFF.

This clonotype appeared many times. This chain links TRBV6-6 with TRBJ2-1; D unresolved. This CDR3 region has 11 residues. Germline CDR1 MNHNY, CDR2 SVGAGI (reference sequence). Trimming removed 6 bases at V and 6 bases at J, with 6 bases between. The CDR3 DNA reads TGTGCCAGCAGCGAGTCCAATGAGCAGTTCTTC. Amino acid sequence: CASSESNEQFF.

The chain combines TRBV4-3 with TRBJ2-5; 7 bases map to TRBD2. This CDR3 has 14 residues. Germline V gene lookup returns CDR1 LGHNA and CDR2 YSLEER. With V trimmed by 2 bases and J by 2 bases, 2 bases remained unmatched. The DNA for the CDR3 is TGCGCCAGCAGCCAACGAGCGGGACAAGAGACCCAGTACTTC. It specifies CASSQRAGQETQYF.

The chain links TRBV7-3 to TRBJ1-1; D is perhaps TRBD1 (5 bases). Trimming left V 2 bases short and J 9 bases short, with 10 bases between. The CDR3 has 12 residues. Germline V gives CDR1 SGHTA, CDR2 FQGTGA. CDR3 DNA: TGTGCCAGCAGCTTAGACGAGGGGCAAGCTTTCTTT. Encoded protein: CASSLDEGQAFF.

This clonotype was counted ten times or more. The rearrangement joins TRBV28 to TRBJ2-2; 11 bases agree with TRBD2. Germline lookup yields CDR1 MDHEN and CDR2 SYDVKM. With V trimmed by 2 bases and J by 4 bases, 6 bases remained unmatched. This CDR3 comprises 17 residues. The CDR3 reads CASSLTATSGGTGELFF. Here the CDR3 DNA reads TGTGCCAGCAGTTTAACGGCTACTAGCGGGGGCACCGGGGAGCTGTTTTTT.

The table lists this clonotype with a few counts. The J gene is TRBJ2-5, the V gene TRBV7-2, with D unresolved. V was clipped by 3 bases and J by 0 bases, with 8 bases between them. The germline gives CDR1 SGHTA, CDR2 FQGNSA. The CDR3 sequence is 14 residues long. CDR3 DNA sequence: TGTGCCAGCAGCTTCCAGCGAAACCAAGAGACCCAGTACTTC. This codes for CASSFQRNQETQYF. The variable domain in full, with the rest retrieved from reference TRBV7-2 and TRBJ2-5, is GAGVSQSPSNKVTEKGKDVELRCDPISGHTALYWYRQSLGQGLEFLIYFQGNSAPDKSGLPSDRFSAERTGGSVSTLTIQRTQQEDSAVYLCASSFQRNQETQYFGPGTRLLVL.